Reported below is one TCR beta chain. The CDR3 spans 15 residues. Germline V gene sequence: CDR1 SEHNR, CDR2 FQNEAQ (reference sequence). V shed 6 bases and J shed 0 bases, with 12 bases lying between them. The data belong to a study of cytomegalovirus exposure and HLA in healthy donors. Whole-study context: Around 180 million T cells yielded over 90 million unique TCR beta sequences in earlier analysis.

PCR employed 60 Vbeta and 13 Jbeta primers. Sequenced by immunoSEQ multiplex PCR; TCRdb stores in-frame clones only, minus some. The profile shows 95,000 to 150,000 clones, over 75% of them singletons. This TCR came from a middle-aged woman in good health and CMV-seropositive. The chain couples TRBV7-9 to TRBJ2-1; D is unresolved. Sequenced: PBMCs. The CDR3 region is CASSRDGFSYNEQFF. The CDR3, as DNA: TGTGCCAGCAGTCGCGACGGGTTCTCCTACAATGAGCAGTTCTTC.